This T cell receptor beta chain was sequenced for a study of T cell responses to AZD1222 COVID-19 vaccine. Study context: Pooling of second doses given at about 4 or about 12 weeks was done.

The table came from immunoSEQ multiplex PCR; TCRdb's copy has only in-frame clones and leaves some out. Seen here are 150,000 to 170,000 clones, about nine tenths observed once, and the top ten hold 2.5% to 4%. As for this clone: The antigen is unknown.

Broader study findings: The study reported that nearly half of spike-specific TCRs target unmutated variant regions. Seropositive at baseline were only six AZD1222 recipients. Increased Spike-specific TCR breadth and depth were observed after two AZD1222 doses.

Trimming left V 2 bases short and J 8 bases short, with 12 bases between. Germline CDR1 reads MNHNY; CDR2 reads SVGAGI (reference sequence). The CDR3 sequence is 14 residues long. Sequencing was performed on peripheral blood, taken on day 0 of AZD1222 vaccination. The V call is TRBV6-6, the J call TRBJ2-2; D is uncertain. This sequence originates from an adult in good health. The CDR3, as DNA: TGTGCCAGCAGTTACCCCGCTCGGGCAGGGGAGCTGTTTTTT. This sequence encodes CASSYPARAGELFF.